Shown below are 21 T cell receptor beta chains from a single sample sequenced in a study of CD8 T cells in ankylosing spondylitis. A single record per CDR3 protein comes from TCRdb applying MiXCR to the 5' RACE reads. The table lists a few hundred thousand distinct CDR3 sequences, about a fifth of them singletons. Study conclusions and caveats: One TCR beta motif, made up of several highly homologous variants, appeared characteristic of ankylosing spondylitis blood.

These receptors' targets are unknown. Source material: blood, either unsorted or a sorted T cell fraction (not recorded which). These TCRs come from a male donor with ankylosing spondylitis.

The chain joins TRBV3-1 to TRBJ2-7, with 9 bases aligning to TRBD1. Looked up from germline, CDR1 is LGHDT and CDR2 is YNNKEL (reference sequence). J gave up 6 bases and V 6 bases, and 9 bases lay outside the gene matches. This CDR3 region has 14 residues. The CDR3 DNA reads TGTGCCAGCAGACTCGGGACAGGGTCCGCCGAGCAGTACTTC. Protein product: CASRLGTGSAEQYF.

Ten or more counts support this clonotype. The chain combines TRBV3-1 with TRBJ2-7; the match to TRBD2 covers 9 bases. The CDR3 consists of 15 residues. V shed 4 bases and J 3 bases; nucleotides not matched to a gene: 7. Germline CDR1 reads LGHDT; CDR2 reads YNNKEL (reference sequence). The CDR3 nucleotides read TGTGCCAGCAGCCCTCAGCGGGGGGCGGTCTACGAGCAGTACTTC. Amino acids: CASSPQRGAVYEQYF.

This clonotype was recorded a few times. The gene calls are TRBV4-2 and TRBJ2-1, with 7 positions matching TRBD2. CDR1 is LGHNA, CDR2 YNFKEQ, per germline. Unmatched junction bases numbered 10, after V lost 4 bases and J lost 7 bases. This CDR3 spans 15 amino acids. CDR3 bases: TGTGCCAGCAGCCCGAGTACGGCGGGACTAAATGAGCAGTTCTTC. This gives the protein CASSPSTAGLNEQFF.

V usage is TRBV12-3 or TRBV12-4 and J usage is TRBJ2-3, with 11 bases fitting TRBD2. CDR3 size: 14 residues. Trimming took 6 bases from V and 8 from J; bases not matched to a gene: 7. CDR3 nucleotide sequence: TGTGCCAGCAGAAAGACTAGCGGGATAAGTACGCAGTATTTT. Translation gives CASRKTSGISTQYF.

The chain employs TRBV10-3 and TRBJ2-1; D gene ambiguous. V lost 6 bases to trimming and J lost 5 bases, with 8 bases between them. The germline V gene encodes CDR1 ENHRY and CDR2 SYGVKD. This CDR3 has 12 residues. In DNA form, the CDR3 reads TGTGCCATCAGAACAGATAACAATGAGCAGTTCTTC. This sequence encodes CAIRTDNNEQFF.

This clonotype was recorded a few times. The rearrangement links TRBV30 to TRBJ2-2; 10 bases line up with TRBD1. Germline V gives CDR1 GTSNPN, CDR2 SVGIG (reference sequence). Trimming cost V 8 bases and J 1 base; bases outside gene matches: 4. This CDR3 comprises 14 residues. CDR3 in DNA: TGTGCCAAAAGGACAGGGGGGAACACCGGGGAGCTGTTTTTT. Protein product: CAKRTGGNTGELFF.

CDR3 bases: TGCGCCAGCAGCCAAGATGGAAGTGCACTCGCCTACGAGCAGTACTTC. Translation gives CASSQDGSALAYEQYF. The V and J genes are TRBV4-1 and TRBJ2-7, with unresolved D. The length of the CDR3 is 16 residues. With 0 bases removed from V and 2 bases from J, the gap between germline ends came to 14 bases. Germline loops: CDR1 MGHRA, CDR2 YSYEKL.

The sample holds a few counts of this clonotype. The chain's CDR3 is CASSSTGRSEAFF. In DNA, the CDR3 is TGTGCCAGCAGTTCTACAGGGAGATCAGAAGCTTTCTTT. This rearrangement joins TRBV6-6 to TRBJ1-1; TRBD1 might be the D (6 bases). V was pared by 4 bases and J by 8 bases, with 14 bases between. Looked up from germline, CDR1 is MNHNY and CDR2 is SVGAGI (reference sequence). The CDR3 consists of 13 residues.

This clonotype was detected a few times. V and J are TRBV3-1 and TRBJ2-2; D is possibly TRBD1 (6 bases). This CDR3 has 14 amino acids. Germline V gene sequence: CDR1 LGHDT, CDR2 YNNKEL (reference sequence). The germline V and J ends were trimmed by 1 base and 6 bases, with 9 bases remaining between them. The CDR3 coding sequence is TGTGCCAGCAGCCAAGGGACAGCCGCCGGGGAGCTGTTTTTT. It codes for CASSQGTAAGELFF.

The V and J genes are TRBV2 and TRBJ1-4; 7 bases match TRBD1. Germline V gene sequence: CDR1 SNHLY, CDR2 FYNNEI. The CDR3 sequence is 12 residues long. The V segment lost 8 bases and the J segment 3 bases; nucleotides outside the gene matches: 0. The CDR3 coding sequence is TGTGCCAGCGGGACAGCTAATGAAAAACTGTTTTTT. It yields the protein CASGTANEKLFF.

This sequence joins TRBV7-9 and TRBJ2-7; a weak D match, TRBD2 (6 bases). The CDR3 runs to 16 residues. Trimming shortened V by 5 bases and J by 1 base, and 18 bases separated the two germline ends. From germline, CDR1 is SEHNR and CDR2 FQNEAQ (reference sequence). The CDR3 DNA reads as TGTGCCAGCAGCCGGGGCGCGGGGCAGCTTTCCTACGAGCAGTACTTC. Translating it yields CASSRGAGQLSYEQYF. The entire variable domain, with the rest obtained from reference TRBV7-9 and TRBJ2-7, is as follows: DTGVSQNPRHKITKRGQNVTFRCDPISEHNRLYWYRQTLGQGPEFLTYFQNEAQLEKSRLLSDRFSAERPKGSFSTLEIQRTEQGDSAMYLCASSRGAGQLSYEQYFGPGTRLTVT.

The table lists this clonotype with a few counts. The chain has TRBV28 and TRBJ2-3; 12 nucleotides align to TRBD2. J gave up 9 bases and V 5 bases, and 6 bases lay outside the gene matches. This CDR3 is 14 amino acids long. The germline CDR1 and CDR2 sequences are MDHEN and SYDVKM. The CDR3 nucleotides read TGTGCCAGCAGTCGGGGGACTAGCGGGCCAACGCAGTATTTT. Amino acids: CASSRGTSGPTQYF.

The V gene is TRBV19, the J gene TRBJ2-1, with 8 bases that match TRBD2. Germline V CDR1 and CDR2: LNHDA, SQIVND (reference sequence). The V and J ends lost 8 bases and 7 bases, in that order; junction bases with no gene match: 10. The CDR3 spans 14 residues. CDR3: CASSRGTRPNEQFF. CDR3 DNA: TGTGCCAGTTCCCGCGGGACTAGGCCTAATGAGCAGTTCTTC.

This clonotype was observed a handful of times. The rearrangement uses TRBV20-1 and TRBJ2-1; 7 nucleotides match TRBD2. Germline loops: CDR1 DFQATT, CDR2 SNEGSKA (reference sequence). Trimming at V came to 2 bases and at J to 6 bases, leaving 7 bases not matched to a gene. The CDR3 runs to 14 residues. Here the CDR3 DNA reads TGCAGTGCTAGAAGCGGGGCCGGTCCCAATGAGCAGTTCTTC. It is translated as CSARSGAGPNEQFF.

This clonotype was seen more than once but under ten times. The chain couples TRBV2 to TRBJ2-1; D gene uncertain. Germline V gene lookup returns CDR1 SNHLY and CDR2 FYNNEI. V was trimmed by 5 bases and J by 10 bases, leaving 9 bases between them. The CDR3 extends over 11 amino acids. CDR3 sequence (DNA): TGTGCCAGCAGTAGGGTCCAGGAGCAGTTCTTC. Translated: CASSRVQEQFF.

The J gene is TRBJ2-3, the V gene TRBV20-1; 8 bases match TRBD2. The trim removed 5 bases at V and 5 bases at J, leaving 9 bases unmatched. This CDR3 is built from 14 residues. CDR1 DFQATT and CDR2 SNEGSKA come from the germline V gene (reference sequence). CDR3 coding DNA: TGCAGTGCTGGGAGAGCGGGAGCGGTAGATACGCAGTATTTT. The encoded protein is CSAGRAGAVDTQYF.

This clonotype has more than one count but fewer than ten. The CDR3 here is CASSILGGVTGELFF. As DNA, the CDR3 is TGTGCCAGCAGCATCCTAGGTGGGGTTACCGGGGAGCTGTTTTTT. The V call is TRBV7-3, the J call TRBJ2-2; D is unresolved. V was clipped by 5 bases and J by 5 bases, with 15 bases between them. The length of the CDR3 is 15 residues. Germline V gene lookup returns CDR1 SGHTA and CDR2 FQGTGA.

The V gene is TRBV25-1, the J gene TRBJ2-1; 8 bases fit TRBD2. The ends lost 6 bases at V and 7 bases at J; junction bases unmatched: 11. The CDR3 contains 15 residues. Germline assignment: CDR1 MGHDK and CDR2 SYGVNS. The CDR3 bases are TGTGCCAGCAGCCCCCGCGCTAGCGGGCTGAATGAGCAGTTCTTC. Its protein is CASSPRASGLNEQFF.

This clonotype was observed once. CDR3 region: CASSPGLAGARRADTQYF. The CDR3 DNA reads as TGTGCCAGCAGCCCCGGACTAGCGGGAGCCCGACGAGCAGATACGCAGTATTTT. This chain joins TRBV11-2 and TRBJ2-3; 13 positions match TRBD2. The CDR3 loop spans 18 amino acids. Germline V gives CDR1 SGHAT, CDR2 FQNNGV. After removal of 5 bases from V and 4 bases from J, the junction contained 12 bases not matched to a gene.

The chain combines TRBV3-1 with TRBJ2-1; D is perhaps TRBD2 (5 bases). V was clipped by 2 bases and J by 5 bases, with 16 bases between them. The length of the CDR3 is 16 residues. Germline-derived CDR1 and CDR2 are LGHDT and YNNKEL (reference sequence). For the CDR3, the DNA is TGTGCCAGCAGCCAACCCCTGGCTAGCTTTAACAATGAGCAGTTCTTC. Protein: CASSQPLASFNNEQFF.

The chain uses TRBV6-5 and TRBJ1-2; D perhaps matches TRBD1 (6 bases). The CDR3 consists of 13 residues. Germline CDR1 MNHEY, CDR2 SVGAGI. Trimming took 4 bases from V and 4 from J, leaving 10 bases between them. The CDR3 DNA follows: TGTGCCAGCAGTTCTCAGGGGCTCTATGGCTACACCTTC. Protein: CASSSQGLYGYTF.